What follows are 11 T cell receptor beta chains derived from one specimen sequenced in a study of blood T cell repertoires in COVID-19. This table comes from immunoSEQ multiplex PCR, and its TCRdb copy is limited to in-frame clones, with some not included. This repertoire shows around 190,000 clones, 84% found once; its top ten account for about 12%. The sample was peripheral blood. The receptors shown here come from a human donor in a cohort sampled during active COVID-19.

The chain joins TRBV5-1 to TRBJ2-5, with a tentative D call TRBD2 (5 bases). V lost 2 bases and J 5 bases, leaving 13 bases between the germline ends. This CDR3 is built from 14 residues. The germline gives CDR1 SGHRS, CDR2 YFSETQ. CDR3 amino acids: CASSLMTEGETQYF. The CDR3, as DNA: TGCGCCAGCAGCTTAATGACCGAGGGTGAGACCCAGTACTTC.

This chain uses TRBV28 with TRBJ2-5, with a possible D match to TRBD1 (6 bases). Germline CDR1 and CDR2: MDHEN and SYDVKM. Trimming pared 6 bases from V and 4 bases from J, leaving 21 bases between. The CDR3 loop spans 16 amino acids. The CDR3 sequence: CASSRPGEGVIETQYF. CDR3 DNA: TGTGCCAGCAGCCGTCCTGGAGAGGGGGTTATAGAGACCCAGTACTTC.

The chain combines TRBV5-8 with TRBJ2-1; a weak D match, TRBD2 (6 bases). The CDR3 runs 16 residues. Per the germline V gene, CDR1 is SGHTS and CDR2 is YDEGEE. Trimming stripped 0 bases from V and 7 bases from J, with 17 bases between. The chain's CDR3 is CASSLVTGVVSNEQFF. CDR3 nucleotides: TGTGCCAGCAGCTTGGTGACGGGAGTTGTGAGTAATGAGCAGTTCTTC. Full variable domain (rest looked up from reference TRBV5-8 and TRBJ2-1): EAGVTQSPTHLIKTRGQQATLRCSPISGHTSVYWYQQALGLGLQFLLWYDEGEERNRGNFPPRFSGRQFPNYSSELNVNALELEDSALYLCASSLVTGVVSNEQFFGPGTRLTVL.

The DNA of the CDR3 is TGTGCCAGTAGTACGCGGGGACAGGGGGACTATGGCTACACCTTC. The encoded protein is CASSTRGQGDYGYTF. The chain recombines TRBV19 with TRBJ1-2, with 11 bases identical to TRBD1. V shed 4 bases, J shed 3 bases, and the junction held 4 bases outside the gene matches. The length of the CDR3 is 15 residues. Germline V gene sequence: CDR1 LNHDA, CDR2 SQIVND (reference sequence). Full variable domain (remainder filled in from reference TRBV19 and TRBJ1-2): DGGITQSPKYLFRKEGQNVTLSCEQNLNHDAMYWYRQDPGQGLRLIYYSQIVNDFQKGDIAEGYSVSREKKESFPLTVTSAQKNPTAFYLCASSTRGQGDYGYTFGSGTRLTVV.

This clone occurred a few times. The CDR3 is CSVAASEANEQFF. The CDR3 DNA reads TGCAGCGTTGCGGCTAGCGAGGCCAATGAGCAGTTCTTC. The chain has TRBV29-1 and TRBJ2-1; D may be TRBD2 (6 bases). The CDR3 consists of 13 residues. Germline V gene sequence: CDR1 SQVTM, CDR2 ANQGSEA. The V end lost 4 bases, the J end lost 6 bases, and 13 bases lay between the germline ends.

This clone was detected once. One end of the junction fails to match germline, which may point to a read error. V is TRBV28 and J is TRBJ1-1, with D tentatively TRBD1 (6 bases). The CDR3 totals 16 residues. Germline loops: CDR1 MDHEN, CDR2 SYDVKM. This CDR3 reads CATSSGLGGGGTEAFF. As DNA, the CDR3 is TGTGCCACCAGTTCGGGCCTCGGGGGCGGGGGCACTGAAGCTTTCTTT.

This sequence joins TRBV28 and TRBJ1-5; D is ambiguous. Germline-derived CDR1 and CDR2 are MDHEN and SYDVKM. The CDR3 is 14 residues long. Between the trimmed V and J ends, which lost 3 bases and 3 bases, there was a span of 9 bases. The CDR3 DNA reads TGTGCCAGCAGTTTGACTCTACCCAATCAGCCCCAGCATTTT. Protein sequence: CASSLTLPNQPQHF.

This rearrangement joins TRBV6-5 to TRBJ2-2; 7 positions match TRBD1. Germline CDR1 MNHEY, CDR2 SVGAGI. The CDR3 has 14 residues. J was trimmed by 2 bases and V by 6 bases; bases with no gene match: 3. Here the CDR3 DNA reads TGTGCCAGCAGCCGGGACAGAAACACCGGGGAGCTGTTTTTT. It encodes CASSRDRNTGELFF.

The V call is TRBV28, the J call TRBJ2-1; 7 bases agree with TRBD1. The CDR3 sequence is 14 residues long. After removal of 5 bases from V and 7 bases from J, the junction contained 8 bases not matched to a gene. The germline CDR1 and CDR2 sequences are MDHEN and SYDVKM. The DNA for the CDR3 is TGTGCCAGCAGTCGGCCGACAGGGTTGAATGAGCAGTTCTTC. This sequence encodes CASSRPTGLNEQFF.

The chain links TRBV28 to TRBJ2-1, with 12 bases lining up with TRBD1. The CDR3 contains 15 residues. V gave up 6 bases and J gave up 7 bases; unmatched junction bases: 7. Germline CDR1 is MDHEN and CDR2 is SYDVKM. The CDR3 spells CASSPGTGGRNEQFF. As DNA, the CDR3 is TGTGCCAGCAGCCCCGGGACAGGGGGCAGGAATGAGCAGTTCTTC.

The gene calls are TRBV29-1 and TRBJ2-1; no definite D call. The length of the CDR3 is 13 residues. CDR1 and CDR2 from the germline V gene are SQVTM and ANQGSEA. V was cut by 5 bases and J by 0 bases, with 8 bases left in between. Here the CDR3 DNA reads TGCAGCGTTCGGCCTAGCTCCTACAATGAGCAGTTCTTC. This translates into CSVRPSSYNEQFF.